Following are 10 T cell receptor beta chains from one sample sequenced in a study of blood T cell repertoires in COVID-19. This table comes from immunoSEQ multiplex PCR, and its TCRdb copy is limited to in-frame clones, with some not included. The profile shows about 220,000 clones, approximately 82% of them singletons. The sample comprised PBMCs or T cells enriched from blood (not recorded which). These receptors all stem from a man aged 35-49 years who had recovered from COVID-19.

The chain joins TRBV7-8 to TRBJ2-2, with 8 bases matching TRBD1. The CDR3 is 16 amino acids. The V gene end was trimmed by 5 bases and the J gene end by 0 bases; junction bases not matched to a gene: 5. Germline loops: CDR1 SGHVS, CDR2 FQNEAQ. The CDR3 nucleotides are TGTGCCAGCAGCGGGCTCAGGGGGCCGAACACCGGGGAGCTGTTTTTT. Protein sequence: CASSGLRGPNTGELFF. Full variable domain (outside the CDR3, taken from reference TRBV7-8 and TRBJ2-2): GAGVSQSPRYKVAKRGQDVALRCDPISGHVSLFWYQQALGQGPEFLTYFQNEAQLDKSGLPSDRFFAERPEGSVSTLKIQRTQQEDSAVYLCASSGLRGPNTGELFFGEGSRLTVL.

V and J are TRBV2 and TRBJ1-1, with a weak D call TRBD1 (6 bases). Germline loops: CDR1 SNHLY, CDR2 FYNNEI. Trimming removed 8 bases from V and 4 bases from J, with 11 bases in between. CDR3 size: 12 residues. The CDR3 protein is CASDLTGTEAFF. The CDR3 DNA is TGTGCCAGCGACCTGACAGGCACTGAAGCTTTCTTT.

CDR3 nucleotides: TGTGCCAGCAGCCGGCGAGGCAGTAAAGAGACCCAGTACTTC. It specifies CASSRRGSKETQYF. The chain is built from TRBV3-1 (or the pseudogene TRBV3-2) and TRBJ2-5; D gene unclear. V dropped 4 bases and J dropped 3 bases, with 12 bases sitting between them. Germline V CDR1 and CDR2: LGHDT, YNNKEL (reference sequence). The CDR3 has 14 amino acids.

This chain joins TRBV5-1 and TRBJ2-1; 7 bases agree with TRBD2. After removal of 7 bases from V and 9 bases from J, the junction contained 13 bases not matched to a gene. The CDR3 has 14 amino acids. The germline V gene has CDR1 SGHRS and CDR2 YFSETQ. The CDR3 DNA follows: TGCGCCAGCTCCTTGAGCGGGGACTCGATTGAGCAGTTCTTC. Its translation: CASSLSGDSIEQFF. Full variable domain (outside the CDR3, taken from reference TRBV5-1 and TRBJ2-1): KAGVTQTPRYLIKTRGQQVTLSCSPISGHRSVSWYQQTPGQGLQFLFEYFSETQRNKGNFPGRFSGRQFSNSRSEMNVSTLELGDSALYLCASSLSGDSIEQFFGPGTRLTVL.

The rearrangement joins TRBV14 to TRBJ1-1, with D possibly being TRBD1 (6 bases). This CDR3 is 12 amino acids long. V dropped 6 bases and J dropped 4 bases, with 9 bases sitting between them. Germline V gene lookup returns CDR1 SGHDN and CDR2 FVKESK. This CDR3 is CASSPGATEAFF. The DNA for the CDR3 is TGTGCCAGCAGTCCAGGGGCCACTGAAGCTTTCTTT. The full variable domain, completed using reference TRBV14 and TRBJ1-1, is EAGVTQFPSHSVIEKGQTVTLRCDPISGHDNLYWYRRVMGKEIKFLLHFVKESKQDESGMPNNRFLAERTGGTYSTLKVQPAELEDSGVYFCASSPGATEAFFGQGTRLTVV.

The chain uses TRBV11-2 and TRBJ2-6; unclear D gene. V shed 5 bases and J shed 0 bases, with 8 bases lying between them. CDR3 length: 15 residues. Germline CDR1 reads SGHAT; CDR2 reads FQNNGV. The CDR3 protein is CASSPGHSGANVLTF. For the CDR3, the DNA is TGTGCCAGCAGCCCCGGTCACTCTGGGGCCAACGTCCTGACTTTC.

This chain joins TRBV6-5 and TRBJ1-2; no definite D call. The V end was cut by 7 bases, the J end by 1 base, with 7 bases between. The CDR3 is made up of 12 amino acids. The germline CDR1 and CDR2 sequences are MNHEY and SVGAGI. This chain's CDR3 is CASTVFNYGYTF. CDR3 in DNA: TGTGCCAGCACTGTTTTTAACTATGGCTACACCTTC.

The V and J genes are TRBV10-3 and TRBJ1-2; weak D call: TRBD1 (6 bases). Germline-derived CDR1 and CDR2 are ENHRY and SYGVKD. The CDR3 spans 16 residues. V gave up 0 bases and J gave up 4 bases, with 15 bases separating them. The CDR3 DNA follows: TGTGCCATCAGTGAGTCGAATGACAGGCCTTCCTATGGCTACACCTTC. Translating it yields CAISESNDRPSYGYTF.

This clone was found a few times. The gene calls are TRBV19 and TRBJ2-2; D gene unclear. Germline V gene data show CDR1 as LNHDA and CDR2 as SQIVND (reference sequence). V was shortened by 9 bases and J by 7 bases, with 9 bases between the two germline ends. This CDR3 has 11 amino acids. The CDR3, as DNA: TGTGCCAGATTCACACGCGGGGAGCTGTTTTTT. This encodes CARFTRGELFF. The complete variable domain, with remaining parts taken from reference TRBV19 and TRBJ2-2, reads DGGITQSPKYLFRKEGQNVTLSCEQNLNHDAMYWYRQDPGQGLRLIYYSQIVNDFQKGDIAEGYSVSREKKESFPLTVTSAQKNPTAFYLCARFTRGELFFGEGSRLTVL.

The V call is TRBV7-9, the J call TRBJ1-5, with 10 bases matching TRBD1. This CDR3 region has 12 residues. Germline values: CDR1 SEHNR, CDR2 FQNEAQ (reference sequence). CDR3 loop: CALGQGNQPQHF. CDR3 DNA sequence: TGTGCATTGGGACAGGGGAATCAGCCCCAGCATTTT.